A selection of T cell receptor beta chains follows, all from one sample in a study of cytomegalovirus exposure and HLA in healthy donors. Repertoires were generated with immunoSEQ multiplex PCR, while TCRdb's copy carries only in-frame clones and drops some. The sample yields around 90,000 clones, over 75% seen once. Sequences were obtained from PBMCs. The origin of the receptors is a young man in good health and CMV-seronegative. CDR3s leave out the opening cysteine and the closing phenylalanine or tryptophan.

>TRBV10-1|TRBJ2-7
ASRKPGQENHEQY
>TRBV15|TRBJ2-7
ATSRVSTSADAYEQY
>TRBV7-3|TRBJ2-7
ASSPREGGEQY
>TRBV7-9|TRBJ2-6
ASRQAPSGANVLT
>TRBV28|TRBJ1-2
ASSLFRDRGHHGYT
>TRBV29-1|TRBJ2-7
SVSPSSGSSYEQY
>TRBV11-2|TRBJ2-7
ASSLTYEQY
>TRBV2|TRBJ1-1
ASSVRWNTEAF
>TRBV5-1|TRBJ2-3
ASSSLTSGYIDTQY
>TRBV7-6|TRBJ2-7
ASSLGGAGGSYEQY
>TRBV6-5|TRBJ1-1
ASSSRRGSSEAF
>TRBV6-1|TRBJ2-1
ASRQQGARYNEQF
>TRBV4-2|TRBJ1-5
ASSQEPGVAQH
>TRBV4-2|TRBJ2-3
ASSQTSGRTDTQY
>TRBV5-4|TRBJ2-5
ASSSGQTQETQY
>TRBV4-3|TRBJ1-2
ASSQDWSSENYGYT